The 13 T cell receptor beta chains below come from one sample, sequenced in a study of blood T cell repertoires in COVID-19. Only in-frame clones appear in the TCRdb table, and some are missing; sequencing was by immunoSEQ multiplex PCR. Seen here are tens of thousands of clones, around 87% observed once, and the top ten hold roughly 21%. The sequenced material came from peripheral blood. The receptors derive from an elderly woman with COVID-19, enrolled during active disease.

The rearrangement links TRBV30 to TRBJ1-2; D gene ambiguous. The length of the CDR3 is 15 residues. Germline lookup yields CDR1 GTSNPN and CDR2 SVGIG (reference sequence). V shed 3 bases and J shed 5 bases, with 19 bases lying between them. CDR3 region: CAWREVKRDGYGYTF. The CDR3 DNA reads as TGTGCCTGGAGGGAGGTTAAGAGGGATGGATATGGCTACACCTTC. Combining the CDR3 with reference TRBV30 and TRBJ1-2 gives the whole variable domain SQTIHQWPATLVQPVGSPLSLECTVEGTSNPNLYWYRQAAGRGLQLLFYSVGIGQISSEVPQNLSASRPQDRQFILSSKKLLLSDSGFYLCAWREVKRDGYGYTFGSGTRLTVV.

This clone has a single count. The V gene is TRBV7-9, the J gene TRBJ2-3; a possible D gene is TRBD2 (5 bases). Germline V lookup: CDR1 SEHNR, CDR2 FQNEAQ (reference sequence). The ends were cut back, 2 bases at V and 3 bases at J, with 9 bases in the middle. CDR3 length: 14 residues. This CDR3 reads CASSLPGGTDTQYF. The CDR3 region has the DNA TGTGCCAGCAGCTTACCAGGCGGGACAGATACGCAGTATTTT.

The gene calls are TRBV18 and TRBJ2-7; D remains ambiguous. The germline V gene encodes CDR1 KGHSH and CDR2 LQKENI. V lost 0 bases, J lost 5 bases, and 8 bases lay in between. This CDR3 has 13 residues. The CDR3 sequence: CASSPPSIDEQYF. DNA of the CDR3: TGTGCCAGCTCACCACCGAGTATCGACGAGCAGTACTTC.

The chain employs TRBV5-4 and TRBJ2-7, with 7 positions matching TRBD2. CDR3 length equals 14 residues. The V segment lost 1 base and the J segment 3 bases; nucleotides outside the gene matches: 4. Germline assignment: CDR1 SGHNT and CDR2 YYREEE (reference sequence). CDR3: CASSLWGGYYEQYF. The DNA for the CDR3 is TGTGCCAGCAGCTTGTGGGGGGGATACTACGAGCAGTACTTC.

The chain carries TRBV29-1 and TRBJ2-5, with 8 bases fitting TRBD1. The junction had 9 bases not matched to a gene; V was cut back by 4 bases and J by 2 bases. This CDR3 comprises 15 residues. Germline assignment: CDR1 SQVTM and CDR2 ANQGSEA. The CDR3 reads CSVVQGTGPQETQYF. As DNA, the CDR3 is TGCAGCGTTGTACAGGGGACAGGTCCTCAAGAGACCCAGTACTTC.

The rearrangement uses TRBV2 and TRBJ2-7; perhaps TRBD1 as D (5 bases). Trimming took 6 bases from V and 3 from J, leaving 21 bases between them. The CDR3 consists of 16 residues. Looked up from germline, CDR1 is SNHLY and CDR2 is FYNNEI. In DNA, the CDR3 is TGTGCCAGCAGCCGAGCTCTCGGGCAGGGTTACTACGAGCAGTACTTC. Protein sequence: CASSRALGQGYYEQYF.

This clone was seen once. The gene calls are TRBV3-1 (or the pseudogene TRBV3-2) and TRBJ2-2, with 10 nucleotides matching TRBD1. The CDR3 contains 16 residues. The V gene's germline CDR1 is LGHDT and CDR2 YNNKEL (reference sequence). Unmatched junction bases numbered 4, after V lost 1 base and J lost 5 bases. CDR3 sequence (DNA): TGTGCCAGCAGCCAAGCCCCGGGACAGGGGACCGGGGAGCTGTTTTTT. Protein: CASSQAPGQGTGELFF.

The chain employs TRBV7-9 and TRBJ1-4, with TRBD1 identical over 7 bases. Germline CDR1 and CDR2: SEHNR and FQNEAQ (reference sequence). Losses at the gene ends were 3 bases for V and 2 bases for J; bases not matched to a gene: 6. The CDR3 runs 16 residues. CDR3 nucleotides: TGTGCCAGCAGCTTTGACAGGGCGGTGACTAATGAAAAACTGTTTTTT. Its protein is CASSFDRAVTNEKLFF.

The chain recombines TRBV6-5 with TRBJ2-5; perhaps TRBD1 as D (6 bases). Germline loops: CDR1 MNHEY, CDR2 SVGAGI. The CDR3 sequence is 12 residues long. Trimming pared 6 bases from V and 5 bases from J, leaving 10 bases between. In DNA, the CDR3 is TGTGCCAGCAGCTCTGGGGGCGAGACCCAGTACTTC. It translates to CASSSGGETQYF.

The rearrangement uses TRBV5-1 and TRBJ2-1, with 11 bases lining up with TRBD2. J was trimmed by 3 bases and V by 0 bases; bases with no gene match: 14. CDR1 SGHRS and CDR2 YFSETQ come from the germline V gene. This CDR3 region has 20 residues. CDR3 DNA sequence: TGCGCCAGCAGCTTGGCCTACGGTCTAGCGGGGGGCGCGGTCTACAATGAGCAGTTCTTC. It codes for CASSLAYGLAGGAVYNEQFF.

V is TRBV7-7 and J is TRBJ2-2; weak D call: TRBD2 (5 bases). Trimming left V 1 base short and J 6 bases short, with 12 bases between. The CDR3 extends over 15 amino acids. Germline CDR1 reads SSHAT; CDR2 reads FNYEAQ (reference sequence). CDR3 in amino acids: CASSLVTAGPGELFF. The CDR3 region has the DNA TGTGCCAGCAGCTTAGTGACTGCGGGTCCCGGGGAGCTGTTTTTT.

The chain employs TRBV13 and TRBJ2-3; 14 bases fit TRBD2. The CDR3 consists of 16 residues. The ends lost 4 bases at V and 6 bases at J; junction bases unmatched: 6. Germline V gene lookup returns CDR1 PRHDT and CDR2 FYEKMQ (reference sequence). The CDR3 DNA follows: TGTGCCAGCAGCTCCTCGACTAGCGGGGGGGCCGATACGCAGTATTTT. This sequence encodes CASSSSTSGGADTQYF.

V and J are TRBV9 and TRBJ1-2; 8 nucleotides line up with TRBD1. CDR1 is SGDLS and CDR2 is YYNGEE in the germline V gene. The CDR3 loop spans 14 amino acids. The junction had 0 bases not matched to a gene; V was cut back by 0 bases and J by 2 bases. CDR3 residues: CASSVGQGNYGYTF. CDR3 nucleotide sequence: TGTGCCAGCAGCGTAGGACAGGGGAACTATGGCTACACCTTC.